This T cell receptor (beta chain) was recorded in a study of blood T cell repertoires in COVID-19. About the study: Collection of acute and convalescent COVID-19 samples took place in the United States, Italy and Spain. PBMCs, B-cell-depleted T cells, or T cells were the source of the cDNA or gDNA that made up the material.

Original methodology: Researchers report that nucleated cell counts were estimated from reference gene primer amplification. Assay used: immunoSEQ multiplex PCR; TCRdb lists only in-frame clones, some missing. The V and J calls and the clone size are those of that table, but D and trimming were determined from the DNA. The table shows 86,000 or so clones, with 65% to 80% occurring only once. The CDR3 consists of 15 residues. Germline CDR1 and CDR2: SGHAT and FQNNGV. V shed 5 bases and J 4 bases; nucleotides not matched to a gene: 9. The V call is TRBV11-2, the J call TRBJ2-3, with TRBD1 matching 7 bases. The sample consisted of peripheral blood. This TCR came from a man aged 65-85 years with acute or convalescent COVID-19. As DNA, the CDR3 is TGTGCCAGCAGCCGACAGGGAAGGGGGCCAGATACGCAGTATTTT. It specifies CASSRQGRGPDTQYF.